The 25 T cell receptor beta chains below all came from one sample that was sequenced in a study of T cell responses to AZD1222 COVID-19 vaccine. Clones were sequenced by immunoSEQ multiplex PCR, and TCRdb holds only the in-frame ones, with some missing. The sample has 130,000 or so clones, approximately 91% seen once. Sequenced material: peripheral blood, taken on day 0 of AZD1222 vaccination. The receptor source for this set is an adult in good health.

The J gene is TRBJ2-1, the V gene TRBV7-3, with TRBD2 matching 9 bases. The CDR3 sequence is 13 residues long. Germline trimming cut 2 bases from V and 7 bases from J; bases unmatched to any gene: 0. Per germline, CDR1 SGHTA and CDR2 FQGTGA. The CDR3 loop is CASSLAGGNEQFF. The CDR3 bases are TGTGCCAGCAGCTTAGCGGGGGGGAATGAGCAGTTCTTC.

The chain is built from TRBV18 and TRBJ1-3, with 9 nucleotides matching TRBD1. The CDR3 has 17 amino acids. After removal of 2 bases from V and 0 bases from J, the junction contained 5 bases not matched to a gene. Germline lookup yields CDR1 KGHSH and CDR2 LQKENI. CDR3 in amino acids: CASSPGGQGFSGNTIYF. CDR3 nucleotides: TGTGCCAGCTCACCAGGGGGACAGGGCTTCTCTGGAAACACCATATATTTT.

This clone was recorded once. The chain combines TRBV12-3 or TRBV12-4 with TRBJ1-2, with D uncertain. Trimming pared 7 bases from V and 5 bases from J, leaving 11 bases between. The CDR3 consists of 12 residues. Here the CDR3 reads CASKDGFYGYTF. In DNA form, the CDR3 reads TGTGCCAGCAAGGACGGTTTTTATGGCTACACCTTC.

This clone was seen once. The CDR3 spells CAFVLTPQNGYTF. CDR3 nucleotide sequence: TGTGCATTCGTCCTCACCCCACAGAACGGCTACACCTTC. The chain is built from TRBV30 and TRBJ1-2; no clear D gene. Germline-derived CDR1 and CDR2 are GTSNPN and SVGIG (reference sequence). This CDR3 region has 13 residues.

The chain joins TRBV3-1 (or the pseudogene TRBV3-2) to TRBJ1-1; D is unclear. The V gene's germline CDR1 is LGHDT and CDR2 YNNKEL (reference sequence). The CDR3 is 13 residues long. Trimming took off 4 bases at V and 2 bases at J, with 8 bases between the two ends. The CDR3 spells CASSLTTNTEAFF. The CDR3 DNA follows: TGTGCCAGCAGCCTAACAACAAACACTGAAGCTTTCTTT.

The chain is built from TRBV9 and TRBJ2-7, with 7 bases matching TRBD2. Germline CDR1 and CDR2: SGDLS and YYNGEE. Losses at the gene ends were 0 bases for V and 4 bases for J; bases not matched to a gene: 7. The CDR3 contains 15 residues. The CDR3 sequence is CASSVAAGEYYEQYF. DNA for the CDR3: TGTGCCAGCAGCGTAGCTGCGGGGGAATATTACGAGCAGTACTTC.

The chain combines TRBV7-2 with TRBJ1-1; 8 bases are a match to TRBD1. CDR3 size: 14 residues. From germline, CDR1 is SGHTA and CDR2 FQGNSA. V trimming: 5 bases; J trimming: 4 bases; junction bases outside the gene matches: 6. The DNA for the CDR3 is TGTGCCAGCAGCATGAGCAGGGGGCTCACTGAAGCTTTCTTT. Its protein is CASSMSRGLTEAFF.

Worth noting for this clone: This sample includes further DNA sequences coding for the same CDR3. V gene TRBV27 combines with J gene TRBJ1-2; D possibly corresponds to TRBD1 (5 bases). The CDR3 has 15 amino acids. Germline V gives CDR1 MNHEY, CDR2 SMNVEV (reference sequence). Trimming removed 1 base from V and 0 bases from J, with 9 bases in between. CDR3 residues: CASSLYRGANYGYTF. CDR3 sequence (DNA): TGTGCCAGCAGTTTATATCGGGGGGCTAACTATGGCTACACCTTC.

The V call is TRBV6-5, the J call TRBJ1-1; the match to TRBD1 covers 7 bases. V was pared by 6 bases and J by 0 bases, with 7 bases of the junction left unmatched. Germline CDR1 and CDR2: MNHEY and SVGAGI. The CDR3 is 15 residues long. CDR3 residues: CASSSGQSMNTEAFF. For the CDR3, the DNA is TGTGCCAGCAGCTCGGGACAGTCTATGAACACTGAAGCTTTCTTT.

This rearrangement joins TRBV2 to TRBJ1-3; weak D call: TRBD1 (5 bases). Trimming pared 8 bases from V and 8 bases from J, leaving 22 bases between. The CDR3 consists of 15 residues. CDR1 SNHLY and CDR2 FYNNEI come from the germline V gene. The CDR3 protein is CASLSQVFPSYTIYF. The CDR3 DNA follows: TGTGCCAGCCTCTCACAGGTTTTTCCATCCTACACCATATATTTT.

The chain couples TRBV11-2 to TRBJ2-7; the match to TRBD1 covers 8 bases. This CDR3 comprises 14 residues. The V and J ends lost 5 bases and 1 base, in that order; junction bases with no gene match: 4. Germline V CDR1 and CDR2: SGHAT, FQNNGV. In DNA form, the CDR3 reads TGTGCCAGCAGCCCGGACAGGGAATCCTACGAGCAGTACTTC. Encoded protein: CASSPDRESYEQYF.

In this sample, this clone turned up a few times. This chain joins TRBV6-4 and TRBJ2-3; 13 bases map to TRBD2. Germline V gene lookup returns CDR1 MRHNA and CDR2 SNTAGT. This CDR3 has 15 amino acids. The ends lost 3 bases at V and 4 bases at J; junction bases unmatched: 1. CDR3 sequence reads: CASSETSGGADTQYF. In DNA, the CDR3 is TGTGCCAGCAGTGAAACTAGCGGGGGGGCAGATACGCAGTATTTT.

The chain carries TRBV6-5 and TRBJ1-5, with 9 positions matching TRBD1. Germline V gene lookup returns CDR1 MNHEY and CDR2 SVGAGI. V trimming: 8 bases; J trimming: 9 bases; junction bases outside the gene matches: 11. The CDR3 is made up of 14 amino acids. In DNA, the CDR3 is TGTGCCAGCGTACTTCGGGACAGGGATTGGCCCCAGCATTTT. Amino acids: CASVLRDRDWPQHF.

V and J are TRBV28 and TRBJ2-5; 9 bases match TRBD1. CDR1 and CDR2 from the germline V gene are MDHEN and SYDVKM. CDR3 length: 13 residues. The ends lost 5 bases at V and 5 bases at J; junction bases unmatched: 3. The DNA for the CDR3 is TGTGCCAGCAGTGGACAGGGGACGGAGACCCAGTACTTC. Protein: CASSGQGTETQYF. The variable domain in full, with the rest retrieved from reference TRBV28 and TRBJ2-5, is DVKVTQSSRYLVKRTGEKVFLECVQDMDHENMFWYRQDPGLGLRLIYFSYDVKMKEKGDIPEGYSVSREKKERFSLILESASTNQTSMYLCASSGQGTETQYFGPGTRLLVL.

This clone came up a few times. The V gene is TRBV19, the J gene TRBJ1-3; D is ambiguous. CDR1 and CDR2 (germline): LNHDA, SQIVND (reference sequence). Trimming cost V 3 bases and J 8 bases, with 11 bases left between them. CDR3 size: 13 residues. The CDR3 sequence: CASSMGGKDTIYF. Here the CDR3 DNA reads TGTGCCAGTAGTATGGGAGGGAAAGACACCATATATTTT.

The chain uses TRBV6-6 and TRBJ2-7, with D unresolved. From germline, CDR1 is MNHNY and CDR2 SVGAGI (reference sequence). This CDR3 region has 16 residues. Deletions cut 8 bases from V and 2 bases from J, with 22 bases between. This CDR3 reads CASHKRGRAETYEQYF. CDR3 coding DNA: TGTGCCAGCCATAAAAGAGGTCGGGCTGAAACCTACGAGCAGTACTTC.

The table lists this clone with a count of one. The junction differs from germline at one of its ends, possibly a read error. Here the CDR3 reads CASSLDRDYGYTF. As DNA, the CDR3 is TGTGCCAGCAGTTTAGACAGGGACTATGGCTACACCTTC. V and J are TRBV7-9 and TRBJ1-2, with 7 bases identical to TRBD1. Germline CDR1 SEHNR, CDR2 FQNEAQ (reference sequence). The CDR3 is 13 amino acids.

The rearrangement joins TRBV2 to TRBJ1-5; D gene ambiguous. Trimming removed 9 bases at V and 4 bases at J, with 19 bases between. The CDR3 totals 15 residues. Germline lookup yields CDR1 SNHLY and CDR2 FYNNEI. The CDR3 region has the DNA TGTGCCAGTAAAGAGACAACAGTTAATAATCAGCCCCAGCATTTT. Its translation: CASKETTVNNQPQHF.

J is TRBJ1-4 and V is TRBV10-3, with D hard to call. Germline assignment: CDR1 ENHRY and CDR2 SYGVKD. The V end lost 4 bases, the J end lost 5 bases, and 14 bases lay between the germline ends. CDR3 length: 15 amino acids. CDR3 coding DNA: TGTGCCATCAGTGTGGGGTTCGCCGGGAATGAAAAACTGTTTTTT. It specifies CAISVGFAGNEKLFF.

The rearrangement links TRBV27 to TRBJ2-7, with D possibly being TRBD2 (5 bases). Germline CDR1 MNHEY, CDR2 SMNVEV (reference sequence). This CDR3 has 14 amino acids. V lost 3 bases and J lost 4, with 13 bases in between. In DNA form, the CDR3 reads TGTGCCAGCAGTTTGCGGGCAAACCATTACGAGCAGTACTTC. It encodes CASSLRANHYEQYF.

The chain couples TRBV6-2 or TRBV6-3 to TRBJ1-1, with D perhaps matching TRBD1 (6 bases). The length of the CDR3 is 13 residues. V gave up 4 bases and J gave up 5 bases, with 11 bases separating them. Germline V CDR1 and CDR2: MNHEY, SVGEGT. The CDR3 spells CASSSQGRTEAFF. The CDR3 DNA sequence: TGTGCCAGCAGTTCGCAGGGGCGGACTGAAGCTTTCTTT.

This clone was picked up one time. The chain employs TRBV28 and TRBJ1-2, with D possibly TRBD1 on 6 matching bases. Germline loops: CDR1 MDHEN, CDR2 SYDVKM. The length of the CDR3 is 16 residues. The V gene lost 2 bases and the J gene lost 4 bases, with 17 bases spanning the gap. The CDR3 region has the DNA TGTGCCAGCAGTTTAGAGAACTGGGGACAAAGCTATGGCTACACCTTC. This encodes CASSLENWGQSYGYTF.

This chain joins TRBV18 and TRBJ1-2; D ambiguous. V was trimmed by 8 bases and J by 4 bases, leaving 8 bases between them. The CDR3 consists of 11 residues. CDR1 and CDR2 from the germline V gene are KGHSH and LQKENI. CDR3 in amino acids: CASKDGYGYTF. For the CDR3, the DNA is TGTGCCAGCAAGGATGGCTATGGCTACACCTTC.

Only a few counts were recorded for this clone. The chain recombines TRBV18 with TRBJ1-1, with D unresolved. V was cut by 6 bases and J by 5 bases, with 13 bases left in between. This CDR3 has 13 amino acids. CDR1 is KGHSH and CDR2 is LQKENI in the germline V gene. The CDR3 DNA is TGTGCCAGCTCCACTGGAATTGAGACTGAAGCTTTCTTT. Translating it yields CASSTGIETEAFF.

The chain couples TRBV18 to TRBJ1-1, with TRBD1 matching 7 bases. The germline V gene has CDR1 KGHSH and CDR2 LQKENI. This CDR3 is 14 amino acids long. J was trimmed by 6 bases and V by 2 bases; bases with no gene match: 6. CDR3 coding DNA: TGTGCCAGCTCACCAAGGCCAGGGGGGGCTGAAGCTTTCTTT. Translated, it gives CASSPRPGGAEAFF.